Shown below are 11 T cell receptor beta chains from a single sample sequenced in a study of blood T cell repertoires in COVID-19. The protocol was immunoSEQ multiplex PCR, while the TCRdb copy is restricted to in-frame clones and leaves out a portion. The repertoire holds about 38,000 clones, 90% seen once, with approximately 26% in the top ten. The sequenced sample consisted of peripheral blood. The source is a man aged 60 to 69 with active or convalescent COVID-19.

V gene TRBV2 combines with J gene TRBJ1-4; D remains unclear. The CDR3 loop spans 15 amino acids. Germline V gene data show CDR1 as SNHLY and CDR2 as FYNNEI. V was trimmed by 6 bases and J by 0 bases, leaving 11 bases between them. The CDR3 loop is CASRVQTTTNEKLFF. CDR3 in DNA: TGTGCCAGCAGGGTTCAAACTACAACTAATGAAAAACTGTTTTTT.

The rearrangement links TRBV4-1 to TRBJ2-7; maybe TRBD1 (6 bases). Trimming removed 4 bases at V and 6 bases at J, with 10 bases between. In germline, CDR1 is MGHRA, CDR2 YSYEKL. The CDR3 is 12 amino acids. CDR3 bases: TGCGCCAGCAGCCCCGGGACAAGCGAGCAGTACTTC. Protein product: CASSPGTSEQYF.

The chain combines TRBV6-5 with TRBJ2-7; perhaps TRBD2 as D (6 bases). V lost 8 bases to trimming and J lost 0 bases, with 14 bases between them. CDR3 length: 14 residues. Germline V gene lookup returns CDR1 MNHEY and CDR2 SVGAGI. Written as DNA, the CDR3 is TGTGCCAGCCGAAGGGACTTAAGCTCCTACGAGCAGTACTTC. It codes for CASRRDLSSYEQYF.

The chain couples TRBV18 to TRBJ2-7; D ambiguous. This CDR3 spans 14 amino acids. Germline CDR1 is KGHSH and CDR2 is LQKENI. V gave up 4 bases and J gave up 7 bases, with 17 bases separating them. CDR3 loop: CASSRIGWAREQYF. In nucleotides, the CDR3 is TGTGCCAGCTCACGAATAGGATGGGCAAGGGAGCAGTACTTC.

The V gene is TRBV19, the J gene TRBJ1-2; no reliable D call. Germline V lookup: CDR1 LNHDA, CDR2 SQIVND (reference sequence). The V end lost 7 bases, the J end lost 5 bases, and 14 bases lay between the germline ends. This CDR3 is 13 amino acids long. The CDR3 nucleotides read TGTGCCAGTACCCTAGCAGGAGCTTATGGCTACACCTTC. Translated, it gives CASTLAGAYGYTF.

This sequence joins TRBV5-4 and TRBJ2-1, with 12 bases fitting TRBD2. The ends lost 2 bases at V and 7 bases at J; junction bases unmatched: 10. This CDR3 has 17 residues. The germline V gene has CDR1 SGHNT and CDR2 YYREEE (reference sequence). The CDR3 sequence is CASSFGSVLAGGNEQFF. CDR3 DNA: TGTGCCAGCAGCTTTGGGTCCGTACTAGCGGGAGGAAATGAGCAGTTCTTC. The full variable domain, with the rest looked up from reference TRBV5-4 and TRBJ2-1, is ETGVTQSPTHLIKTRGQQVTLRCSSQSGHNTVSWYQQALGQGPQFIFQYYREEENGRGNFPPRFSGLQFPNYSSELNVNALELDDSALYLCASSFGSVLAGGNEQFFGPGTRLTVL.

This chain joins TRBV23-1 and TRBJ1-4; D unclear. TRBV23-1 is given ORF status, its function remaining uncertain. CDR3 size: 12 residues. V gave up 4 bases and J gave up 6 bases, with 6 bases separating them. CDR3 loop: CASSPGDEKLFF. The CDR3 DNA sequence: TGCGCCAGCAGTCCTGGAGATGAAAAACTGTTTTTT.

The chain combines TRBV4-2 with TRBJ2-2, with a possible D match to TRBD1 (6 bases). Trimming cost V 6 bases and J 3 bases, with 11 bases left between them. The CDR3 has 14 amino acids. Germline V gives CDR1 LGHNA, CDR2 YNFKEQ. The CDR3 DNA follows: TGTGCCAGCAGGGGAAACAGGGACACCGGGGAGCTGTTTTTT. It specifies CASRGNRDTGELFF.

The V call is TRBV5-5, the J call TRBJ2-7, with a tentative D call TRBD1 (6 bases). The CDR3 is made up of 14 amino acids. Germline-derived CDR1 and CDR2 are SGHKS and YYEKEE (reference sequence). V lost 1 base to trimming and J lost 9 bases, with 17 bases between them. The CDR3 sequence is CASSLTGLGVWQYF. The CDR3 DNA sequence: TGTGCCAGCAGCTTGACAGGGCTCGGCGTTTGGCAGTACTTC.

This clone has just one count. V usage is TRBV7-2 and J usage is TRBJ2-1; 7 bases map to TRBD2. CDR1 is SGHTA and CDR2 is FQGNSA in the germline V gene. The CDR3 covers 15 residues. The J segment lost 4 bases and the V segment lost 4 bases, leaving 7 bases of the junction unmatched. CDR3 residues: CASSSWLAAYNEQFF. The CDR3 nucleotides are TGTGCCAGCAGCTCTTGGCTAGCGGCTTACAATGAGCAGTTCTTC.

This chain joins TRBV9 and TRBJ2-3; tentatively, D is TRBD2 (6 bases). CDR1 is SGDLS, CDR2 YYNGEE, per germline. The CDR3 spans 13 residues. The V gene lost 6 bases and the J gene lost 6 bases, with 14 bases spanning the gap. CDR3 amino acids: CASIGSEGDTQYF. In DNA form, the CDR3 reads TGTGCCAGCATCGGGAGTGAAGGGGATACGCAGTATTTT.